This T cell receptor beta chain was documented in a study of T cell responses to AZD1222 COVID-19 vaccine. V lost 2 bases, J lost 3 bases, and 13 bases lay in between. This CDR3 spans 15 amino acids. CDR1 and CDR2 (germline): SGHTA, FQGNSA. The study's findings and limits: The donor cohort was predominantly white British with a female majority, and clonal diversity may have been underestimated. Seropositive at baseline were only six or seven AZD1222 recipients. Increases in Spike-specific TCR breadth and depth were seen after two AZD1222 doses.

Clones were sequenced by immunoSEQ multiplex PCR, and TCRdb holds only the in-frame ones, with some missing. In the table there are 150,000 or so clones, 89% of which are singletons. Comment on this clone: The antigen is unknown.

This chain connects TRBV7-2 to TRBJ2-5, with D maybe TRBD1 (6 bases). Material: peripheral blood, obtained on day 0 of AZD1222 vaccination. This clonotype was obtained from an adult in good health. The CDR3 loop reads CASSLRPGVEETQYF. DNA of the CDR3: TGTGCCAGCAGCTTAAGGCCAGGGGTAGAAGAGACCCAGTACTTC.